This T cell receptor (beta chain) was captured in a study of Ad26.COV2.S vaccination and SARS-CoV-2 variants. Overall study context: Ad26.COV2.S was injected intramuscularly once or twice, 56 days apart.

As to this clone: What it binds is unknown.

Treatment described: approximately 18 received Ad26.COV2.S at low or high dose, single or two shots; roughly five received placebo; per-sample allocation not given. Each sample was drawn 63 days after the first injection (of vaccine or placebo). Study results and caveats: Recipients of vaccine and of placebo showed similar breadth of their non-spike TCR repertoires.

The data were produced by immunoSEQ multiplex PCR, yet TCRdb's version contains in-frame clones alone and is incomplete. The sample lists 350,000 to 450,000 clones, 80% to 95% seen once, with approximately 1.6% in the top ten. CDR1 MNHEY and CDR2 SVGAGI come from the germline V gene. The CDR3 runs 13 residues. Germline trimming cut 7 bases from V and 2 bases from J; bases unmatched to any gene: 4. The TCR was taken from a person aged 18-60 years who received the Ad26.COV2.S COVID-19 vaccine or a placebo. Material: peripheral blood, obtained in a trial of Ad26.COV2.S vaccine versus placebo. The chain couples TRBV6-5 to TRBJ2-7; 8 bases line up with TRBD1. CDR3 region: CASTGQGPYEQYF. CDR3 nucleotide sequence: TGTGCCAGCACCGGACAGGGTCCCTACGAGCAGTACTTC.